Sequencing of this T cell receptor beta chain was carried out in a study of blood T cell repertoires in COVID-19. The wider study: The samples span acute and convalescent COVID-19 from the United States, Italy and Spain.

CDR3 length equals 16 residues. Germline lookup yields CDR1 SGHNT and CDR2 YYREEE (reference sequence). V shed 4 bases and J 4 bases; nucleotides not matched to a gene: 9. How the authors handled the data: Reference gene primer amplification yielded estimated nucleated cell counts. Profiled with immunoSEQ multiplex PCR; TCRdb holds only in-frame clones, not every one. V and J calls and clone size are given by that table; D and trimming were obtained from the DNA. The sample yields approximately 50,000 clones, around 83% seen once. This receptor was obtained from a man in his sixties with acute or convalescent COVID-19. Sequences were obtained from peripheral blood. The J gene is TRBJ2-3, the V gene TRBV5-4, with 10 bases aligning to TRBD1. In DNA form, the CDR3 reads TGTGCCAGCAGCCCAGGGACAGGGGTAGAGGCAGATACGCAGTATTTT. Translating gives CASSPGTGVEADTQYF.